This TCR beta chain comes out of a study of PD-1 blockade in mismatch repair-deficient tumors. The wider study: Patients had 12 mismatch repair-deficient cancer types, all previously treated and progressing.

Mismatch repair deficiency was confirmed in all patients, by PCR or immunohistochemistry. TCRdb keeps only in-frame clones here, not all; method: immunoSEQ multiplex PCR. Of about 68,000 clones listed, 78% were seen once; the top ten hold 4.5% to 7%. The germline V gene encodes CDR1 SGHNT and CDR2 YYREEE (reference sequence). The V end was cut by 4 bases, the J end by 0 bases, with 11 bases between. CDR3 length equals 15 residues. Sample: peripheral blood, taken 2 weeks after starting pembrolizumab. This TCR was sampled from an adult with mismatch repair-deficient cancer. The V and J genes are TRBV5-4 and TRBJ2-1, with D unclear. The CDR3 loop reads CASSTPRSSYNEQFF. The CDR3, as DNA: TGTGCCAGCAGCACCCCTAGGAGCTCCTACAATGAGCAGTTCTTC.